These T cell receptor beta chains were read from a single sample in a study of blood T cells in healthy people across ages. Via MiXCR, TCRdb re-called the 5' RACE reads, giving one row per CDR3 protein. The repertoire holds under 2,000,000 distinct CDR3 sequences, with roughly 50% as singletons. Sample: blood. These receptors originate from a middle-aged woman in good health. The CDR3 runs from the conserved cysteine through the conserved F or W. Fields, in order: CDR3 protein, CDR3 DNA, V gene, J gene, D gene, clone size. A D gene is named only where the DNA matches it firmly. The listing skips clone size in some rows; elsewhere it reads once, few, many or a size class.

CASSPAGIAGTDTQYF	TGTGCCAGCAGCCCCGCTGGAATAGCGGGCACAGATACGCAGTATTTT	TRBV4-2	TRBJ2-3	-	-
CASSAGGPTTDTQYF	TGTGCCAGCAGCGCCGGGGGGCCGACCACAGATACGCAGTATTTT	TRBV9	TRBJ2-3	-	-
CASTVSGTGGQRPGYTF	TGTGCCAGCACCGTATCCGGGACAGGGGGCCAACGGCCTGGCTACACCTTC	TRBV28	TRBJ1-2	TRBD1	-
CATSRAGPGGETQYF	TGTGCCACCAGCAGAGCTGGACCCGGAGGGGAGACCCAGTACTTC	TRBV15	TRBJ2-5	-	-
CASSVRPYTDTQYF	TGTGCCAGCAGCGTGAGGCCCTACACAGATACGCAGTATTTT	TRBV9	TRBJ2-3	-	few
CASSSPTEGYTF	TGTGCCAGCAGTTCTCCGACAGAAGGCTACACCTTC	TRBV27	TRBJ1-2	-	-
CASSVEGGRDEQFF	TGTGCCAGCAGTGTAGAGGGAGGGAGGGATGAGCAGTTCTTC	TRBV12-3/TRBV12-4	TRBJ2-1	TRBD2	-
CASSAVGTQDYEQYF	TGTGCCAGCAGCGCCGTTGGCACCCAGGACTACGAGCAGTACTTC	TRBV7-2	TRBJ2-7	-	-
CASSLARPSANQPQHF	TGTGCCAGCAGCTTGGCAAGGCCCTCCGCAAATCAGCCCCAGCATTTT	TRBV7-9	TRBJ1-5	-	-
CASSPGERASGDVSYNEQFF	TGTGCCAGCAGCCCTGGAGAAAGGGCTAGCGGGGATGTCTCCTACAATGAGCAGTTCTTC	TRBV11-2	TRBJ2-1	TRBD2	-
CASSEERESSGANVLTF	TGTGCCAGCAGCGAAGAAAGGGAGAGCTCTGGGGCCAACGTCCTGACTTTC	TRBV9	TRBJ2-6	-	few
CASSLGSSHNQPQHF	TGTGCCAGCAGTTTAGGGTCCAGCCACAATCAGCCCCAGCATTTT	TRBV12-3/TRBV12-4	TRBJ1-5	-	few
CASSLDRVIDEQYF	TGTGCCAGCAGTTTAGACAGAGTTATCGACGAGCAGTACTTC	TRBV6-2/TRBV6-3	TRBJ2-7	-	-
CASSFRDRGLGGEKLFF	TGTGCCAGCAGCTTCCGGGACAGGGGGCTCGGTGGTGAAAAACTGTTTTTT	TRBV7-4	TRBJ1-4	TRBD1	-
CASSQVVRIVDRDPYNEQFF	TGTGCCAGCAGCCAAGTCGTTAGGATCGTGGACAGGGACCCTTACAATGAGCAGTTCTTC	TRBV3-1	TRBJ2-1	TRBD1	-
CASSLGMASEQYF	TGTGCCAGCAGCTTAGGTATGGCTAGCGAGCAGTACTTC	TRBV13	TRBJ2-7	-	few
CASSQGRGMEQFF	TGTGCCAGCAGCCAAGGTAGGGGTATGGAGCAGTTCTTC	TRBV3-1	TRBJ2-1	-	-
CASSRGTGDTQYF	TGTGCCAGCAGTCGTGGGACCGGGGATACGCAGTATTTT	TRBV27	TRBJ2-3	-	-
CASSQRDGGEQYF	TGTGCCAGCTCCCAAAGGGACGGGGGCGAGCAGTACTTC	TRBV18	TRBJ2-7	-	-
CASILSGGATDTQYF	TGTGCCAGCATCCTTAGCGGGGGGGCAACAGATACGCAGTATTTT	TRBV12-3/TRBV12-4	TRBJ2-3	TRBD2	-
CASSHPGQERSIQYF	TGTGCCAGCAGCCATCCGGGACAGGAGAGGAGCATTCAGTACTTC	TRBV7-8	TRBJ2-4	TRBD1	-
CSVFRQSNEQFF	TGCAGCGTTTTCCGGCAGAGCAATGAGCAGTTCTTC	TRBV29-1	TRBJ2-1	-	-
CASSQISGDNNEQFF	TGTGCCAGCAGCCAAATCAGCGGGGATAACAATGAGCAGTTCTTC	TRBV28	TRBJ2-1	TRBD2	few
CASSLWQGGSPLHF	TGTGCCAGCAGCTTATGGCAGGGGGGCTCACCCCTCCACTTT	TRBV7-2	TRBJ1-6	TRBD1	few
CASTRIGGTNQPQHF	TGTGCCAGCACAAGAATAGGGGGGACCAATCAGCCCCAGCATTTT	TRBV6-2/TRBV6-3	TRBJ1-5	-	-
CASATALSYEQYF	TGTGCCAGCGCTACTGCCCTCTCCTACGAGCAGTACTTC	TRBV6-1	TRBJ2-7	-	-
CASSYLAGRGDEQFF	TGTGCCAGCAGTTACCTGGCAGGCCGCGGAGATGAGCAGTTCTTC	TRBV6-2/TRBV6-3	TRBJ2-1	-	few
CASSSPAGAIPYNEQFF	TGTGCCAGCAGTTCCCCGGCGGGGGCGATCCCCTACAATGAGCAGTTCTTC	TRBV6-6	TRBJ2-1	-	-
CASSLNGYNEQYF	TGTGCCAGCAGTTTAAACGGCTACAATGAGCAGTACTTC	TRBV27	TRBJ2-7	-	once
CASHGRVVETQYF	TGCGCCAGCCACGGCAGGGTAGTAGAGACCCAGTACTTC	TRBV10-2	TRBJ2-5	-	-
CASSHSTDQETQYF	TGTGCCAGCAGCCACTCGACAGACCAAGAGACCCAGTACTTC	TRBV7-6	TRBJ2-5	-	-
CASSFTRQGRESPLHF	TGTGCCAGCAGCTTCACCCGACAGGGAAGAGAGTCACCCCTCCACTTT	TRBV7-9	TRBJ1-6	TRBD1	-
CASSFGQFQETQYF	TGCGCCAGCAGCTTCGGACAGTTCCAAGAGACCCAGTACTTC	TRBV5-1	TRBJ2-5	-	-
CSVEDGQGPTEAFF	TGCAGCGTTGAAGACGGACAGGGGCCTACTGAAGCTTTCTTT	TRBV29-1	TRBJ1-1	TRBD1	-
CATSRAAPPGTPATNEKLFF	TGTGCCACCAGCAGAGCTGCCCCGCCCGGAACACCCGCAACTAATGAAAAACTGTTTTTT	TRBV15	TRBJ1-4	-	-
CASSLNRGPTCEQYF	TGCGCCAGCAGTCTAAACAGGGGGCCAACCTGCGAGCAGTACTTC	TRBV5-1	TRBJ2-7	TRBD1	-
CASSFLGGGTDTQYF	TGCGCCAGCAGCTTCCTAGGAGGGGGGACAGATACGCAGTATTTT	TRBV5-1	TRBJ2-3	-	many
CASSGAPTGGTQGYTF	TGTGCCAGCAGCGGGGCCCCAACTGGGGGGACCCAAGGCTACACCTTC	TRBV9	TRBJ1-2	-	-
CASSLSLEQVSRRVIEQFF	TGTGCCAGCAGTTTATCCCTGGAACAAGTATCCCGGCGTGTAATTGAGCAGTTCTTC	TRBV27	TRBJ2-1	-	few
CSAGVLRGLNEKLFF	TGCAGTGCTGGTGTTCTAAGGGGCCTTAATGAAAAACTGTTTTTT	TRBV20-1	TRBJ1-4	-	-
CASSIRGLRGYTF	TGTGCCAGCAGCATCAGGGGGCTGCGGGGCTACACCTTC	TRBV13	TRBJ1-2	TRBD1	few
CASSSQFPDTQYF	TGTGCCAGCAGTTCTCAGTTCCCAGATACGCAGTATTTT	TRBV6-2/TRBV6-3	TRBJ2-3	-	-
CASLRARAGGYEQYF	TGTGCCAGTTTACGGGCACGAGCGGGGGGCTACGAGCAGTACTTC	TRBV6-5	TRBJ2-7	TRBD2	-
CASSFRQANYGYTF	TGTGCCAGCAGCTTCCGACAGGCGAACTATGGCTACACCTTC	TRBV5-6	TRBJ1-2	-	many
CASSLALRGRGLGQPQHF	TGTGCCAGCAGTTTAGCGCTAAGGGGCAGGGGGCTAGGGCAGCCCCAGCATTTT	TRBV12-3/TRBV12-4	TRBJ1-5	TRBD1	-